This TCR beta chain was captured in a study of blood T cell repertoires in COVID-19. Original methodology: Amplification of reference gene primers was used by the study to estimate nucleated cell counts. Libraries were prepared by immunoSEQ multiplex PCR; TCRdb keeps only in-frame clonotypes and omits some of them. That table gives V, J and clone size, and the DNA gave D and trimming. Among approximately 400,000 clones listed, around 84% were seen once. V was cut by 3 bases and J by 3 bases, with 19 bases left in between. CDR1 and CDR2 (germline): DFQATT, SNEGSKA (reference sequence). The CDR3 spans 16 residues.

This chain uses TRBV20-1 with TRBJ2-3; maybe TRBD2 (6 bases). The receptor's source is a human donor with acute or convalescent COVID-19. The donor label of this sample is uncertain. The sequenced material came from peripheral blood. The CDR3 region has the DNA TGCAGTGCTAGTAGGGGACTCCATATAAAGACAGATACGCAGTATTTT. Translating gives CSASRGLHIKTDTQYF.